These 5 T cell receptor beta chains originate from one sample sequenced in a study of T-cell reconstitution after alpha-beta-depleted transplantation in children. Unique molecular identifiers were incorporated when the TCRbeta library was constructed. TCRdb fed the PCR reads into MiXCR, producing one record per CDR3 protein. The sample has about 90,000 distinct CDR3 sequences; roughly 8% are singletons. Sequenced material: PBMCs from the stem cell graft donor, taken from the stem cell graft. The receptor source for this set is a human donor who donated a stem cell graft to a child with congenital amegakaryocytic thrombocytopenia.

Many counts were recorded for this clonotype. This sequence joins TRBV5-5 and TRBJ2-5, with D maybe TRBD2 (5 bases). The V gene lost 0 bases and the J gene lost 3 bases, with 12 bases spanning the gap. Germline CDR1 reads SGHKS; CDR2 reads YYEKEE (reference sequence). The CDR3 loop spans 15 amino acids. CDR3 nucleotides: TGTGCCAGCAGCTTGGCCAGCGGCCTTGAAGAGACCCAGTACTTC. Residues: CASSLASGLEETQYF.

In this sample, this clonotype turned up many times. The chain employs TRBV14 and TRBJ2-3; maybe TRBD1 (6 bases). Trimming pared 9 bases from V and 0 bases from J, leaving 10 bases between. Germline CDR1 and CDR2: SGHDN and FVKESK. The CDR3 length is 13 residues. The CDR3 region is CASTGFSTDTQYF. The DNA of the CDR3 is TGTGCCAGTACAGGGTTTAGCACAGATACGCAGTATTTT.

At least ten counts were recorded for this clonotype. In DNA, the CDR3 is TGCAGTGCTAGTTGGGACACTTCAAACTATGGCTACACCTTC. It specifies CSASWDTSNYGYTF. This rearrangement joins TRBV20-1 to TRBJ1-2, with D possibly being TRBD1 (6 bases). The germline CDR1 and CDR2 sequences are DFQATT and SNEGSKA (reference sequence). This CDR3 comprises 14 residues. Trimming took 3 bases from V and 2 from J, leaving 13 bases between them.

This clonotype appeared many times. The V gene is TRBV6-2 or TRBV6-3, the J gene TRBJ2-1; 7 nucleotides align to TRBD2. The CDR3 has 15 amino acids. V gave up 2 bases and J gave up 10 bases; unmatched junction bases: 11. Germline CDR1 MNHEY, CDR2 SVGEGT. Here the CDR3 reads CASSYPSERDGEQFF. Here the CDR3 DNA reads TGTGCCAGCAGTTACCCATCTGAGCGGGATGGGGAGCAGTTCTTC.

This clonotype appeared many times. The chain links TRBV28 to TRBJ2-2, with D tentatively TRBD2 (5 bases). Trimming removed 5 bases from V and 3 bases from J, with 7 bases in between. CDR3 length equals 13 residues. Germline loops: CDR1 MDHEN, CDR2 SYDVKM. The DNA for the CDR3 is TGTGCCAGCAGTACCGGGGACACCGGGGAGCTGTTTTTT. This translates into CASSTGDTGELFF.